This TCR beta chain originates from a study of blood T cell repertoires in COVID-19. For the study at large: COVID-19 samples, acute and convalescent, were from the United States, Italy and Spain. PBMCs, B-cell-depleted T cells, or T cells were the source of the cDNA or gDNA that made up the material.

The V gene end was trimmed by 2 bases and the J gene end by 9 bases; junction bases not matched to a gene: 10. The CDR3 extends over 15 amino acids. Germline CDR1 and CDR2: SGHNT and YENEEA. Authors' analysis steps: Scientists estimated how many nucleated cells there were by amplifying reference gene primers. The data were produced by immunoSEQ multiplex PCR, yet TCRdb's version contains in-frame clones alone and is incomplete. V and J calls plus clone size are reproduced from that table; the DNA served to infer D and trimming. The sample includes 150,000 to 200,000 clones, 70% to 90% of them seen just once.

The specimen was peripheral blood. This chain joins TRBV11-3 and TRBJ2-1; 7 positions match TRBD1. The clonotype was recovered from a man in his late teens or twenties who had recovered from COVID-19. CDR3 bases: TGTGCCAGCAGCTTAAACAGGGGATATGAAGGTGAGCAGTTCTTC. Protein sequence: CASSLNRGYEGEQFF.